These T cell receptor beta chains were read from a single sample in a study of blood T cell dynamics during melanoma immunotherapy. The table came from immunoSEQ multiplex PCR; TCRdb's copy has only in-frame clones and leaves some out. The sample records some 1,300 clones, roughly 69% being singletons. The sequences come from CD8+ T cells from blood, collected from a patient treated with checkpoint blockade. These receptors all come from a human donor with melanoma. Each CDR3 is given with its conserved first and last residue. A D gene is named only where the DNA matches it firmly. Size tells how often a clone was seen (once, few, many) or the class of an expanded clone, and some rows leave it out.

v_gene: TRBV4-2
abundance: .
j_gene: TRBJ2-1
d_gene: .
len: 12
CDR3nt: TGTGCCAGCAGCCGCGGGCCCAATGAGCAGTTCTTC
CDR3aa: CASSRGPNEQFF

v_gene: TRBV27
abundance: few
j_gene: TRBJ2-2
d_gene: TRBD2
len: 19
CDR3nt: TGTGCCAGCAGTTTAAGGCTAGCGGGAGGACTACCGAACACCGGGGAGCTGTTTTTT
CDR3aa: CASSLRLAGGLPNTGELFF

v_gene: TRBV6-1
abundance: few
j_gene: TRBJ1-2
d_gene: TRBD1
len: 19
CDR3nt: TGTGCCAGCAGTGAAATGGGACAGGGGCTGCCCCATTCGTCCTATGGCTACACCTTC
CDR3aa: CASSEMGQGLPHSSYGYTF

v_gene: TRBV9
abundance: .
j_gene: TRBJ2-7
d_gene: .
len: 15
CDR3nt: TGTGCCAGCAGCCGAGATTCGGGCCTCGGTGGCGAGCAGTACTTC
CDR3aa: CASSRDSGLGGEQYF

v_gene: TRBV28
abundance: .
j_gene: TRBJ2-7
d_gene: TRBD2
len: 14
CDR3nt: TGTGCCAGCAGTTTCGCGGGAGGGCAAAACGAGCAGTACTTC
CDR3aa: CASSFAGGQNEQYF

v_gene: TRBV6-4
abundance: .
j_gene: TRBJ1-3
d_gene: .
len: 17
CDR3nt: TGTGCCAGCAGTAACTGGACGGCCCAGGTATCTGGAAACACCATATATTTT
CDR3aa: CASSNWTAQVSGNTIYF

v_gene: TRBV13
abundance: once
j_gene: TRBJ2-1
d_gene: .
len: 12
CDR3nt: TGTGCCAGCAGCGCAACTAGCAATGAGCAGTTCTTC
CDR3aa: CASSATSNEQFF

v_gene: TRBV27
abundance: .
j_gene: TRBJ1-2
d_gene: .
len: 14
CDR3nt: TGTGCCAGCAGTTTATTCGGAAGGTCGGCTGGCTACACCTTC
CDR3aa: CASSLFGRSAGYTF

v_gene: TRBV5-4
abundance: few
j_gene: TRBJ2-7
d_gene: TRBD1
len: 12
CDR3nt: TGTGCCAGCAGCCTCGGGACAGTCGAGCAGTACTTC
CDR3aa: CASSLGTVEQYF

v_gene: TRBV27
abundance: .
j_gene: TRBJ2-1
d_gene: .
len: 13
CDR3nt: TGTGCCAGCAGTTTATCGAGACGCAATGAGCAGTTCTTC
CDR3aa: CASSLSRRNEQFF

v_gene: TRBV7-9
abundance: .
j_gene: TRBJ1-5
d_gene: .
len: 15
CDR3nt: TGTGCCAGCAGCCGGACCTCGGCGGGCAATCAGCCCCAGCATTTT
CDR3aa: CASSRTSAGNQPQHF

v_gene: TRBV29-1
abundance: hyperexpanded
j_gene: TRBJ2-7
d_gene: TRBD2
len: 12
CDR3nt: TGCAGCAGTGCTAGCGGGAGCTCCGAGCAGTACTTC
CDR3aa: CSSASGSSEQYF

v_gene: TRBV7-9
abundance: .
j_gene: TRBJ2-1
d_gene: TRBD2
len: 15
CDR3nt: TGTGCCAGCAGCTTGTCGACTAGCGGGGGGGATGAGCAGTTCTTC
CDR3aa: CASSLSTSGGDEQFF

v_gene: TRBV7-9
abundance: .
j_gene: TRBJ2-1
d_gene: TRBD1
len: 15
CDR3nt: TGTGCCAGCACCACGTCTAGGACAGGGGGCAATGAGCAGTTCTTC
CDR3aa: CASTTSRTGGNEQFF

v_gene: TRBV9
abundance: .
j_gene: TRBJ2-1
d_gene: .
len: 13
CDR3nt: TGTGCCAGCAGCGTCGAGGGGTGGAATGAGCAGTTCTTC
CDR3aa: CASSVEGWNEQFF

v_gene: TRBV7-9
abundance: .
j_gene: TRBJ2-7
d_gene: .
len: 13
CDR3nt: TGTGCCAGCAGCGCGGGACCTAACTACGAGCAGTACTTC
CDR3aa: CASSAGPNYEQYF

v_gene: TRBV9
abundance: .
j_gene: TRBJ2-1
d_gene: .
len: 15
CDR3nt: TGTGCCAGCAGCGTGGGAGGGGGCAAAGGGAATGAGCAGTTCTTC
CDR3aa: CASSVGGGKGNEQFF

v_gene: TRBV4-1
abundance: .
j_gene: TRBJ2-2
d_gene: .
len: 18
CDR3nt: TGCGCCAGCAGCTTAAGAAAAGGAGCGGACGGCCGGATCGGGGAGCTGTTTTTT
CDR3aa: CASSLRKGADGRIGELFF

v_gene: TRBV15
abundance: .
j_gene: TRBJ1-1
d_gene: TRBD1
len: 14
CDR3nt: TGTGCCACCGGACAGGGTCTTATGAACACTGAAGCTTTCTTT
CDR3aa: CATGQGLMNTEAFF

v_gene: TRBV27
abundance: .
j_gene: TRBJ1-1
d_gene: .
len: 14
CDR3nt: TGTGCCAGCAGTTTGACTTGGGGCTCTGGTGAAGCTTTCTTT
CDR3aa: CASSLTWGSGEAFF

v_gene: TRBV6-1
abundance: .
j_gene: TRBJ2-5
d_gene: .
len: 16
CDR3nt: TGTGCCAGCAGTGAAGCGTCGGCAGGTATTGCAGAGACCCAGTACTTC
CDR3aa: CASSEASAGIAETQYF

v_gene: TRBV27
abundance: .
j_gene: TRBJ2-7
d_gene: TRBD2
len: 15
CDR3nt: TGTGCCAGCAGTGCCCGGGCAGGGAGGGCCTACGAGCAGTACTTC
CDR3aa: CASSARAGRAYEQYF

v_gene: TRBV27
abundance: few
j_gene: TRBJ2-7
d_gene: .
len: 13
CDR3nt: TGTGCCAGCAGTTTGACTATATCCGCCGAGCAGTACTTC
CDR3aa: CASSLTISAEQYF

v_gene: TRBV7-9
abundance: .
j_gene: TRBJ2-4
d_gene: .
len: 16
CDR3nt: TGTGCCAGCAGTGTCCGTGAGGGGGGGACGAAGGACATTCAGTACTTC
CDR3aa: CASSVREGGTKDIQYF

v_gene: TRBV7-9
abundance: .
j_gene: TRBJ2-2
d_gene: TRBD1
len: 16
CDR3nt: TGTGCCAGCAGCTTATCGACAGGGTCCAGCACCGGGGAGCTGTTTTTT
CDR3aa: CASSLSTGSSTGELFF

v_gene: TRBV5-1
abundance: .
j_gene: TRBJ2-7
d_gene: TRBD2
len: 17
CDR3nt: TGCGCCAGCAGCTTGTCGACTAGCGGGAGGGAGGACTACGAGCAGTACTTC
CDR3aa: CASSLSTSGREDYEQYF

v_gene: TRBV2
abundance: .
j_gene: TRBJ2-7
d_gene: TRBD2
len: 14
CDR3nt: TGTGCCAGCTCGACACTAGCGGGCCCAAACGAGCAGTACTTC
CDR3aa: CASSTLAGPNEQYF

v_gene: TRBV10-3
abundance: .
j_gene: TRBJ2-7
d_gene: .
len: 12
CDR3nt: TGTGCCATCAGAAAACAGGGCTACGAGCAGTACTTC
CDR3aa: CAIRKQGYEQYF

v_gene: TRBV5-5
abundance: .
j_gene: TRBJ1-5
d_gene: TRBD1
len: 17
CDR3nt: TGTGCCAGCAGCTTGGAGGGTTGGACAGGGAGAAATCAGCCCCAGCATTTT
CDR3aa: CASSLEGWTGRNQPQHF

v_gene: TRBV5-6
abundance: few
j_gene: TRBJ1-2
d_gene: .
len: 13
CDR3nt: TGTGCCAGCAGCTTGGGCAGAAACTATGGCTACACCTTC
CDR3aa: CASSLGRNYGYTF

v_gene: TRBV29-1
abundance: .
j_gene: TRBJ2-7
d_gene: .
len: 13
CDR3nt: TGCAGCGTTGGTTCAGGGGAGGGGAGCGAGCAGTACTTC
CDR3aa: CSVGSGEGSEQYF

v_gene: TRBV27
abundance: .
j_gene: TRBJ2-3
d_gene: .
len: 15
CDR3nt: TGTGCCAGCAGTTTAACAGCTCCGAGCGCAGATACGCAGTATTTT
CDR3aa: CASSLTAPSADTQYF

v_gene: TRBV7-8
abundance: .
j_gene: TRBJ2-1
d_gene: TRBD2
len: 15
CDR3nt: TGTGCCAGCAGACTACTAGCGGGAGGTATGAATGAGCAGTTCTTC
CDR3aa: CASRLLAGGMNEQFF

v_gene: TRBV19
abundance: .
j_gene: TRBJ1-4
d_gene: .
len: 14
CDR3nt: TGTGCCAGTAGTGAGACAGTGTATAATGAAAAACTGTTTTTT
CDR3aa: CASSETVYNEKLFF

v_gene: TRBV28
abundance: .
j_gene: TRBJ2-7
d_gene: TRBD1
len: 14
CDR3nt: TGTGCCAGCAGTCTCGACAGGGACGAAGACGAGCAGTACTTC
CDR3aa: CASSLDRDEDEQYF

v_gene: TRBV11-1
abundance: .
j_gene: TRBJ2-5
d_gene: .
len: 15
CDR3nt: TGTGCCAGCAGCTCCTCCCCCAGACGCCAAGAGACCCAGTACTTC
CDR3aa: CASSSSPRRQETQYF

v_gene: TRBV15
abundance: .
j_gene: TRBJ1-5
d_gene: .
len: 16
CDR3nt: TGTGCCACCAGCAGCCGGGGGGAGGGGGTTAATCAGCCCCAGCATTTT
CDR3aa: CATSSRGEGVNQPQHF

v_gene: TRBV15
abundance: few
j_gene: TRBJ2-6
d_gene: .
len: 14
CDR3nt: TGTGCCACCAGCAGAGCTGCTGGGGCCAACGTCCTGACTTTC
CDR3aa: CATSRAAGANVLTF

v_gene: TRBV5-1
abundance: .
j_gene: TRBJ2-7
d_gene: TRBD2
len: 15
CDR3nt: TGCGCCAGCAGCTACCCCAGCGGGGGGACCTACGAGCAGTACTTC
CDR3aa: CASSYPSGGTYEQYF

v_gene: TRBV29-1
abundance: .
j_gene: TRBJ2-7
d_gene: .
len: 10
CDR3nt: TGCAGCGTCGTAGATTACGAGCAGTACTTC
CDR3aa: CSVVDYEQYF

v_gene: TRBV5-5
abundance: .
j_gene: TRBJ1-2
d_gene: .
len: 15
CDR3nt: TGTGCCAGCAGCTTGGGGGATGGTGGCGTCTATGGCTACACCTTC
CDR3aa: CASSLGDGGVYGYTF

v_gene: TRBV5-1
abundance: .
j_gene: TRBJ2-2
d_gene: TRBD2
len: 17
CDR3nt: TGCGCCAGCAGCTTGGCTGGACTAGCGGGAGGCACCGGGGAGCTGTTTTTT
CDR3aa: CASSLAGLAGGTGELFF

v_gene: TRBV5-1
abundance: .
j_gene: TRBJ2-7
d_gene: .
len: 14
CDR3nt: TGCGCCAGCAGCTTGGAAGGCAGCTCCTACGAGCAGTACTTC
CDR3aa: CASSLEGSSYEQYF

v_gene: TRBV9
abundance: few
j_gene: TRBJ1-4
d_gene: TRBD1
len: 17
CDR3nt: TGTGCCAGCAGCACCGGACAGGGACTTGCAACTAATGAAAAACTGTTTTTT
CDR3aa: CASSTGQGLATNEKLFF

v_gene: TRBV28
abundance: .
j_gene: TRBJ2-1
d_gene: TRBD2
len: 16
CDR3nt: TGTGCCAGCAGTTTTGCCCTTAGCGGGAGGGCCGTTGAGCAGTTCTTC
CDR3aa: CASSFALSGRAVEQFF